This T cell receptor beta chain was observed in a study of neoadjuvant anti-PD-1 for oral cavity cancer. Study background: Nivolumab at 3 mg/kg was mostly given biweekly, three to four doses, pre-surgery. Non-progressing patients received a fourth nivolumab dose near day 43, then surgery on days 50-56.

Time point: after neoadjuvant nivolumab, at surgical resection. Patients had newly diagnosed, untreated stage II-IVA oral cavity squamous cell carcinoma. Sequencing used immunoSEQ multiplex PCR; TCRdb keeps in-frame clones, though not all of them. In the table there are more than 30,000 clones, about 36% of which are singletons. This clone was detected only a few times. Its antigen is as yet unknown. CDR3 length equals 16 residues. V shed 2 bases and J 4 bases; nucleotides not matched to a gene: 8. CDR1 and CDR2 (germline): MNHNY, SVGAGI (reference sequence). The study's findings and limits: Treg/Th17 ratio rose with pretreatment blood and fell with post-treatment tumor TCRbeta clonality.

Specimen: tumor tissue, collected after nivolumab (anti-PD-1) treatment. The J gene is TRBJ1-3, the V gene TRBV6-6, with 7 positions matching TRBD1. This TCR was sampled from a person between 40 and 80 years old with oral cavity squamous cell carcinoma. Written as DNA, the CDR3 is TGTGCCAGCAGTTACCTGACAGGGACGAAAGGAAACACCATATATTTT. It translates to CASSYLTGTKGNTIYF.